The clone carrying this T cell receptor beta chain appeared many times. The target antigen is unknown. The data originate from a study of T cells after posttransplantation cyclophosphamide. Clones were read by immunoSEQ multiplex PCR, and TCRdb kept only the in-frame ones, dropping some. Sampling found about 38,000 clones, none seen once. On the day of bone marrow donation, the related graft donor provided peripheral blood. The germline CDR1 and CDR2 sequences are LNHDA and SQIVND (reference sequence). The CDR3 covers 14 residues. The ends lost 5 bases at V and 6 bases at J; junction bases unmatched: 6. Study conclusions and caveats: Later blood repertoires were often dominated by clones from the donor CD8+ memory compartment. TRB clonality was highly associated with recipient CMV seropositivity and reactivation.

The TCR originated in a man in his forties or fifties in good health, CMV-negative, and a related stem cell transplant donor. The J gene is TRBJ1-5, the V gene TRBV19; 8 nucleotides match TRBD1. The sample was PBMCs. DNA of the CDR3: TGTGCCAGTAGTCCTCCAGGGGGCGGTCAGCCCCAGCATTTT. Translation: CASSPPGGGQPQHF. The whole variable domain, filled in from reference TRBV19 and TRBJ1-5, reads DGGITQSPKYLFRKEGQNVTLSCEQNLNHDAMYWYRQDPGQGLRLIYYSQIVNDFQKGDIAEGYSVSREKKESFPLTVTSAQKNPTAFYLCASSPPGGGQPQHFGDGTRLSIL.